This T cell receptor beta chain comes out of a study of T cell responses to AZD1222 COVID-19 vaccine. The trim removed 7 bases at V and 2 bases at J, leaving 10 bases unmatched. The CDR3 consists of 15 residues. Germline V gives CDR1 SGHVT, CDR2 SQSDAQ. With regard to this clone: The antigen is not known.

Study observations and caveats: CD4 TCRs linked to vaccination spanned spike, dominating at 160-218 and 743-854. Donors were mostly white British, more females; clonal diversity possibly underestimated. Only a handful of AZD1222 recipients, roughly six in all, had baseline seropositivity.

Generated by immunoSEQ multiplex PCR, the TCRdb table keeps only in-frame clones and is missing some. Counted here are fewer than 110,000 clones, under 95% occurring once; the ten biggest clones make up under 25%. This TCR came from an adult in good health. The specimen was peripheral blood, collected on day 0 of AZD1222 vaccination. This chain connects TRBV7-4 to TRBJ2-7, with 8 nucleotides matching TRBD1. The CDR3 nucleotides read TGTGCCAGCAACGCTACAGGGGGTCGGGCCTACGAGCAGTACTTC. This gives the protein CASNATGGRAYEQYF.